This T cell receptor beta chain was identified during a study of a mutant IDH1 vaccine in newly diagnosed glioma. Study results and limitations: Across multiple MHC alleles, 80% to 95% of patients had vaccine-induced responses.

TCRdb's copy holds only in-frame clones and misses some; the assay was immunoSEQ multiplex PCR. The sample shows around 78,000 clones, roughly 85% of them seen only once. A few counts support this clone. Its cognate antigen is unknown. CDR3 length: 13 amino acids. V was trimmed by 6 bases and J by 4 bases, leaving 10 bases between them. The germline CDR1 and CDR2 sequences are WNHNN and SYGVQD (reference sequence). Time point meaning: week 23, last vaccination. A single vaccine dose contained 300 ug of mutant IDH1 20-mer peptide, and topical imiquimod was used with it. Sequences were derived from PBMCs, sampled from a glioma patient whose treatment included an IDH1 peptide vaccine. This clonotype was sampled from a man aged 25 to 45 with glioma. Some clones in this sample may be carry-over from other donors' samples. J is TRBJ2-4 and V is TRBV10-1; D unclear. This chain's CDR3 is CASRADQKNIQYF. CDR3 nucleotide sequence: TGCGCCAGCAGGGCGGACCAGAAAAACATTCAGTACTTC.